These T cell receptor beta chains were read from a single sample in a study of T cell responses to AZD1222 COVID-19 vaccine. Clones were read by immunoSEQ multiplex PCR, and TCRdb kept only the in-frame ones, dropping some. The data contain roughly 100,000 clones, about 90% of them seen just once; the ten biggest clones take up around 8.7%. The sample consisted of peripheral blood, taken on day 0 of AZD1222 vaccination. All receptors come from an adult in good health. The CDR3 runs from the conserved cysteine through the conserved F or W. The order of the fields is J gene, V gene, D gene, clone size, CDR3 protein, CDR3 DNA. The D gene is left open where the match is weak. Expanded clones are given a class, and other clones once, few, many or no size at all.

J gene: TRBJ1-2
V gene: TRBV14
D gene: -
clone size: -
CDR3 protein: CASSQGADNYGYTF
CDR3 DNA: TGTGCCAGCAGCCAAGGAGCAGATAACTATGGCTACACCTTC

J gene: TRBJ2-7
V gene: TRBV7-3
D gene: -
clone size: -
CDR3 protein: CASSLSPGYEQYF
CDR3 DNA: TGTGCCAGCAGCTTATCCCCAGGCTACGAGCAGTACTTC

J gene: TRBJ2-1
V gene: TRBV5-4
D gene: -
clone size: once
CDR3 protein: CASSLWGASYNEQFF
CDR3 DNA: TGTGCCAGCAGCTTATGGGGGGCCTCCTACAATGAGCAGTTCTTC

J gene: TRBJ2-1
V gene: TRBV5-1
D gene: -
clone size: -
CDR3 protein: CASSQDRNEQFF
CDR3 DNA: TGCGCCAGCAGCCAGGACAGAAATGAGCAGTTCTTC

J gene: TRBJ1-1
V gene: TRBV7-2
D gene: -
clone size: -
CDR3 protein: CASSLNLGPNTEAFF
CDR3 DNA: TGTGCCAGCAGCTTAAACCTGGGACCGAACACTGAAGCTTTCTTT

J gene: TRBJ2-7
V gene: TRBV7-2
D gene: -
clone size: -
CDR3 protein: CASSLGQGGTYEQYF
CDR3 DNA: TGTGCCAGCAGCTTAGGGCAGGGTGGTACCTACGAGCAGTACTTC

J gene: TRBJ2-7
V gene: TRBV7-9
D gene: TRBD1
clone size: -
CDR3 protein: CASSSSGTGARAYEQYF
CDR3 DNA: TGTGCCAGCAGCTCCTCCGGGACAGGGGCGAGGGCCTACGAGCAGTACTTC

J gene: TRBJ2-1
V gene: TRBV18
D gene: -
clone size: once
CDR3 protein: CASSPLDGAYNEQFF
CDR3 DNA: TGTGCCAGCTCACCACTAGATGGAGCCTACAATGAGCAGTTCTTC

J gene: TRBJ1-3
V gene: TRBV25-1
D gene: TRBD1
clone size: -
CDR3 protein: CASSPSGTGYGNTIYF
CDR3 DNA: TGTGCCAGCAGTCCCTCCGGGACAGGGTATGGAAACACCATATATTTT

J gene: TRBJ1-1
V gene: TRBV19
D gene: -
clone size: -
CDR3 protein: CASWDGGPVAFF
CDR3 DNA: TGTGCCAGTTGGGACGGCGGTCCTGTAGCTTTCTTT

J gene: TRBJ1-1
V gene: TRBV6-5
D gene: TRBD1
clone size: -
CDR3 protein: CASSRQGVEAFF
CDR3 DNA: TGTGCCAGCAGCCGACAGGGCGTTGAAGCTTTCTTT

J gene: TRBJ2-7
V gene: TRBV7-9
D gene: -
clone size: few
CDR3 protein: CASSLTGAHEQYF
CDR3 DNA: TGTGCCAGCAGCCTAACAGGAGCCCACGAGCAGTACTTC

J gene: TRBJ1-2
V gene: TRBV28
D gene: -
clone size: -
CDR3 protein: CASSLGQGHGYTF
CDR3 DNA: TGTGCCAGCAGTTTAGGGCAGGGGCATGGCTACACCTTC

J gene: TRBJ1-5
V gene: TRBV6-1
D gene: -
clone size: -
CDR3 protein: CASSDRANNQPQHF
CDR3 DNA: TGTGCCAGCAGTGACAGGGCTAACAATCAGCCCCAGCATTTT

J gene: TRBJ2-2
V gene: TRBV25-1
D gene: -
clone size: -
CDR3 protein: CASRDRMNTGELFF
CDR3 DNA: TGTGCCAGCAGAGACAGGATGAACACCGGGGAGCTGTTTTTT

J gene: TRBJ2-7
V gene: TRBV12-3/TRBV12-4
D gene: -
clone size: -
CDR3 protein: CASREGQRHVF
CDR3 DNA: TGTGCCAGCAGGGAGGGACAGCGGCATGTCTTC

J gene: TRBJ2-6
V gene: TRBV19
D gene: -
clone size: -
CDR3 protein: CASSIKLAGSGANVLTF
CDR3 DNA: TGTGCCAGTAGTATCAAGTTGGCGGGCTCTGGGGCCAACGTCCTGACTTTC

J gene: TRBJ1-2
V gene: TRBV18
D gene: TRBD1
clone size: -
CDR3 protein: CASSNQWDREIPSLGYTF
CDR3 DNA: TGTGCCAGCTCTAACCAGTGGGACAGGGAAATACCTTCCTTGGGCTACACCTTC

J gene: TRBJ1-1
V gene: TRBV7-9
D gene: -
clone size: few
CDR3 protein: CASSLVEGDGNTEAFF
CDR3 DNA: TGTGCCAGCAGCTTAGTAGAGGGGGACGGGAACACTGAAGCTTTCTTT

J gene: TRBJ2-1
V gene: TRBV28
D gene: -
clone size: -
CDR3 protein: CASTPRETPYNEQFF
CDR3 DNA: TGTGCCAGCACTCCCCGGGAGACCCCCTACAATGAGCAGTTCTTC

J gene: TRBJ2-7
V gene: TRBV28
D gene: -
clone size: -
CDR3 protein: CASLLGYEQYF
CDR3 DNA: TGTGCCAGCCTTCTGGGTTACGAGCAGTACTTC

J gene: TRBJ2-7
V gene: TRBV7-2
D gene: -
clone size: -
CDR3 protein: CASSLDQAVGEQYF
CDR3 DNA: TGTGCCAGCAGCTTAGATCAGGCAGTCGGCGAGCAGTACTTC

J gene: TRBJ1-6
V gene: TRBV7-9
D gene: -
clone size: -
CDR3 protein: CASSLWPYDNSPLHF
CDR3 DNA: TGTGCCAGCAGCTTATGGCCATATGATAATTCACCCCTCCACTTT

J gene: TRBJ2-1
V gene: TRBV11-3
D gene: TRBD2
clone size: -
CDR3 protein: CASSAGLAANNEQFF
CDR3 DNA: TGTGCCAGCAGCGCAGGACTAGCGGCTAACAATGAGCAGTTCTTC

J gene: TRBJ2-1
V gene: TRBV6-4
D gene: -
clone size: -
CDR3 protein: CASSDSKGGVNEQFF
CDR3 DNA: TGTGCCAGCAGTGACTCGAAAGGGGGGGTGAATGAGCAGTTCTTC

J gene: TRBJ1-2
V gene: TRBV28
D gene: -
clone size: -
CDR3 protein: CASSSWGRGGYTF
CDR3 DNA: TGTGCCAGCAGTAGTTGGGGACGGGGTGGCTACACCTTC

J gene: TRBJ2-1
V gene: TRBV7-6
D gene: TRBD1
clone size: -
CDR3 protein: CASSARGTGDYNEQFF
CDR3 DNA: TGTGCCAGCAGCGCACGTGGGACAGGGGACTACAATGAGCAGTTCTTC

J gene: TRBJ2-3
V gene: TRBV11-2
D gene: -
clone size: -
CDR3 protein: CASSDLVGPDTQYF
CDR3 DNA: TGTGCCAGCAGCGACCTGGTAGGCCCAGATACGCAGTATTTT

J gene: TRBJ1-2
V gene: TRBV12-3/TRBV12-4
D gene: -
clone size: -
CDR3 protein: CASSPSGYYGYTF
CDR3 DNA: TGTGCCAGCAGTCCATCAGGGTACTATGGCTACACCTTC

J gene: TRBJ1-1
V gene: TRBV18
D gene: -
clone size: -
CDR3 protein: CASSPASGGRVTEAFF
CDR3 DNA: TGTGCCAGCTCACCGGCCTCTGGGGGCAGGGTTACTGAAGCTTTCTTT

J gene: TRBJ2-7
V gene: TRBV11-3
D gene: TRBD1
clone size: -
CDR3 protein: CASSLAGQGYEQYF
CDR3 DNA: TGTGCCAGCAGCTTAGCGGGACAGGGTTACGAGCAGTACTTC

J gene: TRBJ1-2
V gene: TRBV19
D gene: -
clone size: once
CDR3 protein: CASKKGFNYGYTF
CDR3 DNA: TGTGCCAGTAAGAAGGGTTTTAACTATGGCTACACCTTC